The source of this T cell receptor beta chain is a study of blood T cell repertoires in COVID-19. Assay: immunoSEQ multiplex PCR; the TCRdb copy retains only in-frame clones and omits some. The data contain about 95,000 clones, roughly 90% of them seen just once; the ten biggest clones take up approximately 5.4%. The germline CDR1 and CDR2 sequences are SGHRS and YFSETQ. The junction had 7 bases not matched to a gene; V was cut back by 7 bases and J by 3 bases. The CDR3 runs to 13 residues. The receptor's source is a man aged 55-75 years with COVID-19, enrolled during active disease. The sample consisted of peripheral blood. The V gene is TRBV5-1, the J gene TRBJ2-7; 7 bases align to TRBD2. The chain's CDR3 is CASGGGSHYEQYF. The CDR3 DNA is TGCGCCAGCGGGGGGGGGTCACACTACGAGCAGTACTTC.